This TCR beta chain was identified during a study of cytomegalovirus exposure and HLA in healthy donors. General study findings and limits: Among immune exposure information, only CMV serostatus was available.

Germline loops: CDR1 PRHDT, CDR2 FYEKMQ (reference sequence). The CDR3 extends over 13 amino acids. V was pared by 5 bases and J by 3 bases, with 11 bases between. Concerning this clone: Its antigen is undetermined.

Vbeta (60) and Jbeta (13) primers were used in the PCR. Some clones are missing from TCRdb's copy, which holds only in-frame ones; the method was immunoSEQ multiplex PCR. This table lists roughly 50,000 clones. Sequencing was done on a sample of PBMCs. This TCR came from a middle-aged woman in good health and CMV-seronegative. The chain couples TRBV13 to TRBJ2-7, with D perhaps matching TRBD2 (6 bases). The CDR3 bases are TGTGCCAGCAGCCGGGAGAGCGGCTACGAGCAGTACTTC. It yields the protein CASSRESGYEQYF.